This T cell receptor beta chain was retrieved from a study of T cell responses to AZD1222 COVID-19 vaccine. Measured with immunoSEQ multiplex PCR; TCRdb has only the in-frame clones, and not every one. The sample has roughly 150,000 clones; around 87% are singletons. In its sample, this clone was seen once. Its antigen is as yet unknown. The CDR3 length is 13 residues. Per germline, CDR1 LGHDT and CDR2 YNNKEL (reference sequence). V dropped 3 bases and J dropped 4 bases, with 9 bases sitting between them. General study points: Seropositive status at baseline applied to only five or six AZD1222 recipients. Per reports, nearly half of all spike-specific TCRs target regions that are unmutated in variants. Clonal diversity may have been underestimated, and the donors were mostly white British, with more females than males.

The material was peripheral blood, obtained 28 days after the second AZD1222 dose. This chain uses TRBV3-1 (or the pseudogene TRBV3-2) with TRBJ1-2, with D uncertain. The sequence was collected from an adult who received the AZD1222 COVID-19 vaccine. The CDR3 is CASSQSLSYGYTF. In DNA, the CDR3 is TGTGCCAGCAGCCAGAGCCTGAGCTATGGCTACACCTTC.